Listed here is a single T cell receptor beta chain. In the study's own analysis: From reference gene primer amplification, estimates of nucleated cell counts were derived. This table comes from immunoSEQ multiplex PCR, and its TCRdb copy is limited to in-frame clones, with some not included. V, J and clone size are taken as reported in that table, and D and trimming were inferred from the DNA itself. The sample shows more than 120,000 clones, roughly 90% of them seen only once. These data originate in a study of blood T cell repertoires in COVID-19. Study-wide context: The United States, Italy and Spain were the sources of the acute and convalescent COVID-19 samples. PBMCs, B-cell-depleted T cells, or T cells were the source of the cDNA or gDNA that made up the material.

Germline V CDR1 and CDR2: ENHRY, SYGVKD. The CDR3 length is 15 residues. Deletions cut 1 base from V and 1 base from J, with 10 bases between. The material sequenced was peripheral blood. The clonotype originates from a woman between 45 and 60 years old with acute or convalescent COVID-19. This chain joins TRBV10-3 and TRBJ1-1, with D maybe TRBD1 (5 bases). The CDR3 bases are TGTGCCATCAGTGAGTTCGCAGGGCGGAACACTGAAGCTTTCTTT. Translating gives CAISEFAGRNTEAFF.